This TCR beta chain was captured in a study of blood T cell repertoires in COVID-19. Across the study: Nucleic acid was either cDNA or gDNA, and it came from T cells, B-cell-depleted T cells, or PBMCs.

Recovered participants had two consecutive negative NP/OP PCR tests, healthcare professional clearance, or symptom resolution. Sequencing was performed with immunoSEQ multiplex PCR; in TCRdb, only in-frame clones are kept and a portion is missing. The sample holds about 210,000 clones, 80% to 90% seen once. Sequencing input: PBMCs or T cells enriched from blood (not recorded which). The clonotype originates from a young man who had recovered from COVID-19.

The CDR3 region has the DNA TGTGCCAGCAGCCAAGATGGGTCTACGAGCGATGGCTACACCTTC. It encodes CASSQDGSTSDGYTF. The V gene is TRBV4-2, the J gene TRBJ1-2; no definite D call. CDR3 size: 15 residues. V shed 0 bases and J shed 6 bases, with 14 bases lying between them. Germline CDR1 LGHNA, CDR2 YNFKEQ.